This T cell receptor beta chain is from a study of blood T cell repertoires in COVID-19 (dated by TCRdb to 2020 to 2022). With respect to the entire study: The collaborator samples originated in the United States, Italy and Spain and spanned the acute and convalescent phases of COVID-19. The samples were drawn from the first 160 participants of the ongoing ImmuneRACE study and from roughly 1,300 subjects provided by 6 global collaborators. HLA class I and class II types, where available, came from metadata supplied by the sample provider rather than from assay-based typing. The prospective study material was composed of cDNA or gDNA derived from T cells, B-cell-depleted T cells, or PBMCs. Subjects who had been exposed to COVID-19, were actively infected with it, or had recovered from it provided the deeply sampled blood TCRbeta repertoires that made up the dataset. Nearly every sample came with metadata listing a de-identified subject ID, COVID-19 status, age in years and sex. The repertoires were released in a freely available public database intended as a resource for research on the immune response to SARS-CoV-2.

Whole blood was collected in K2EDTA tubes by collaborating institutions according to the institutions' own protocols. For TCRbeta analysis, collaborator samples were shipped as frozen whole blood, as isolated PBMCs, or as DNA extracted from either sample type. The study at large found these results: How much clinical and demographic metadata was included differed by source and by participant, and the metadata was provided uncurated.

According to the germline V gene (reference sequence), CDR1 reads LNHDA and CDR2 reads SQIVND. The CDR3 measures 15 amino acids from cysteine to phenylalanine. Only the CDR3 DNA stays, 45 bases, in frame from base 1. Trimming leaves V shorter by 8 bases and J shorter by 1 base, with the junction holding 8 bases beyond the gene matches. TCRbeta CDR3 regions were amplified from genomic DNA using the immunoSEQ Assay, a bias-controlled multiplex PCR. Regarding the original processing steps: Within the assay, amplification of reference gene primers was used to estimate how many nucleated cells each sample contained. To quantify the absolute abundance of each unique TCRbeta CDR3 rearrangement, sequence reads were collapsed and filtered. For each sample, productive Simpson clonality was calculated as the square root of Simpson's diversity index over productive rearrangements. As stored in TCRdb, this immuneACCESS dataset retains in-frame rearrangements with V and J assigned. A fraction of the clones does not appear; measured against another copy, unresolved V genes explain less than half of the discrepancy, and the remainder lacks a known reason. V and J calls plus clone size are reproduced from that table; the DNA served to infer D and trimming. Counted in this sample were over 90,000 clones; about 89% of them appeared once. Approximately 3.4% of the sample rests with the top ten.

As regards this clone: Its antigen is still unknown. No base-level quality is on record; no much larger clone is a single base apart.

The clonotype was recovered from a woman aged 55-70 years with acute or convalescent COVID-19. The chain is assembled from TRBV19 and TRBJ1-1; TRBD1 agrees with 9 junctional bases. The sequenced material came from peripheral blood. The nucleotide sequence is given as TGTGCCAGTGGCCACAGGGGGCTGTCGAACACTGAAGCTTTCTTT. Its translation reads: CASGHRGLSNTEAFF.